Listed here are 5 T cell receptor beta chains from one sample, sequenced in a study of breast tumors, draining lymph nodes, adjacent tissues. TCRdb re-called the multiplex PCR reads through MiXCR, storing one row per CDR3 protein. In the table there are about 15,000 distinct CDR3 sequences, 40% to 65% of which are singletons. Input material: tumor-adjacent breast tissue. These receptor sequences come from a female donor with breast cancer. Some clones in this sample may be carry-over from other donors' samples.

This clonotype has only a few counts. This chain connects TRBV7-9 to TRBJ2-5, with D perhaps TRBD1 (6 bases). Deletions cut 5 bases from V and 5 bases from J, with 15 bases between. CDR3 length equals 14 residues. The germline CDR1 and CDR2 sequences are SEHNR and FQNEAQ (reference sequence). CDR3 DNA sequence: TGTGCCAGCAGCCAATACAGGGACGGGGAGACCCAGTACTTC. Translated: CASSQYRDGETQYF.

This clonotype came up many times. The germline gene is not matched at one end of the junction; a read error may be the cause. The rearrangement joins TRBV6-5 to TRBJ2-3; the match to TRBD2 covers 7 bases. The V gene's germline CDR1 is MNHEY and CDR2 SVGAGI. The CDR3 loop spans 16 amino acids. The CDR3 protein is CASSHSDREVTDTQYF. The CDR3 nucleotides read TGTGCCAGCAGTCACTCGGACCGGGAGGTCACAGATACGCAGTATTTT.

The genes are TRBV20-1 and TRBJ1-5; TRBD1 matches 8 bases. V dropped 3 bases and J dropped 1; count of bases not matched to a gene: 8. This CDR3 comprises 16 residues. Germline lookup yields CDR1 DFQATT and CDR2 SNEGSKA (reference sequence). CDR3 in DNA: TGCAGTGCTAGTCGCAGGGGGCCCTTAAGCAATCAGCCCCAGCATTTT. Amino acids: CSASRRGPLSNQPQHF.

A word on this clonotype: The CDR3 carries no conserved terminal phenylalanine or tryptophan, so it likely arises from a read error. V and J are TRBV3-1 and TRBJ1-3; possibly TRBD1 for D (6 bases). With 0 bases removed from V and 8 bases from J, the gap between germline ends came to 14 bases. The CDR3 is 15 amino acids. CDR1 and CDR2 (germline): LGHDT, YNNKEL (reference sequence). The CDR3 protein is CASSQEGGRGHTIYS. The CDR3 DNA sequence: TGTGCCAGCAGCCAAGAAGGGGGACGCGGGCACACCATATATTCT.

A word on this clonotype: Sequence at one end of the junction differs from germline and may be a read error. V gene TRBV10-3 combines with J gene TRBJ2-3, with D maybe TRBD1 (5 bases). CDR1 is ENHRY, CDR2 SYGVKD, per germline. The CDR3 extends over 16 amino acids. CDR3 nucleotide sequence: TGTGCCAGCAGTTTAAGGGGCAGTGGGGGCACAGATACGCAGTATTTT. Translated: CASSLRGSGGTDTQYF.